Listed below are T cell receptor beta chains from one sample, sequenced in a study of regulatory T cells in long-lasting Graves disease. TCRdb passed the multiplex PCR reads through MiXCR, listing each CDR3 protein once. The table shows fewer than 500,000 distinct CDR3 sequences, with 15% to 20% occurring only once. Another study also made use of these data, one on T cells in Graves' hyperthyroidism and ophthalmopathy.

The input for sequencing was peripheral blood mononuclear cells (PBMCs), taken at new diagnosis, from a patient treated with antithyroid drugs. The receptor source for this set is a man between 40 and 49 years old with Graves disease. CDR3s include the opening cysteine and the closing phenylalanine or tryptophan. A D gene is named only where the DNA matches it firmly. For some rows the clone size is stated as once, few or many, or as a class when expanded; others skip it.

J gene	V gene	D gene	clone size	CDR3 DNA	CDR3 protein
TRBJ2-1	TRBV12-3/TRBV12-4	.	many	TGTGCCAGCAGTTTCAACACCGATGGGCCCAAGGGCAATGAGCAGTTCTTC	CASSFNTDGPKGNEQFF
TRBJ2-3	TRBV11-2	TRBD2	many	TGTGCCAGCAGCCCCGGACTAGCGGGAGTAACGCAGTATTTT	CASSPGLAGVTQYF
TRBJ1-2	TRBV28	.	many	TGTGCCAGCAGTTTATTGGCAGAGAACTATGGCTACACCTTC	CASSLLAENYGYTF
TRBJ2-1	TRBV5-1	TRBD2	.	TGCGCCAGCAGCTTGGGGGACGGATCGAGCGGGAAGTACGATGAGCAGTTCTTC	CASSLGDGSSGKYDEQFF
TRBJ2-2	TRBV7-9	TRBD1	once	TGTGCCAGCAGCACGACAGGGGCGCTGGTTGCCGGGGAGCTGTTTTTT	CASSTTGALVAGELFF
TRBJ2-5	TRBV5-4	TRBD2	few	TGTGCCAGCGCCGGGGGGGGGCAAGAGACCCAGTACTTC	CASAGGGQETQYF
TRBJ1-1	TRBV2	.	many	TGTGCCAGCATGGGTTTCGACAGCTTGAACACTGAAGCTTTCTTT	CASMGFDSLNTEAFF
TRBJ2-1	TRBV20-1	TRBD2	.	TGCAGTGCTAGGGCCGGGAGGAATGAGCAGTTCTTC	CSARAGRNEQFF
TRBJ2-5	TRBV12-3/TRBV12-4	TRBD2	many	TGTGCCAGCAGAACTGGGACTAGCCCTAAGGAGACCCAGTACTTC	CASRTGTSPKETQYF
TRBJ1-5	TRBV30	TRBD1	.	TGTGCCTGGGGGACAGGGCAAAATCAGCCCCAGCATTTT	CAWGTGQNQPQHF
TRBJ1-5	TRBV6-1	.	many	TGTGCCAGCAGACGACAGTACAATCAGCCCCAGCATTTT	CASRRQYNQPQHF
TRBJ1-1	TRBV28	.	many	TGTGCCAGCAGTTTACTCGGGCAGGAAACTGAAGCTTTCTTT	CASSLLGQETEAFF
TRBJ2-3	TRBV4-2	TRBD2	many	TGTGCCAGCAGCCAAACTAGCGGCACAGATACGCAGTATTTT	CASSQTSGTDTQYF
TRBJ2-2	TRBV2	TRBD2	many	TGTGCCAGCCTAGCGGGACGGAACGGGGAGCTGTTTTTT	CASLAGRNGELFF
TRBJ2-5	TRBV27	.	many	TGTGCCAGCAGTTTAATCGGGGGCGTGAAGGGAGAGACCCAGTACTTC	CASSLIGGVKGETQYF
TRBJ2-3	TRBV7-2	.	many	TGTGCCAGCAGCTTAGGGATCAGTCCTAGCACAGATACGCAGTATTTT	CASSLGISPSTDTQYF
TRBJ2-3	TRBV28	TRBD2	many	TGTGCCATCACAGACGCGGGAGTTAGCACAGATACGCAGTATTTT	CAITDAGVSTDTQYF
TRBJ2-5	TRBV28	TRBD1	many	TGTGCCAGCAGGGGAGACAGGGAGCAAGAGACCCAGTACTTC	CASRGDREQETQYF
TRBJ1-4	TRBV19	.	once	TGTGCCAGTAGTACCTACAGGAGAGATGAAAAACTGCTTTTT	CASSTYRRDEKLLF
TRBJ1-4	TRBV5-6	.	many	TGTGCCAGCAGCTCCCCGACAGGTGAAAAACTGTTTTTT	CASSSPTGEKLFF
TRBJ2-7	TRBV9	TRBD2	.	TGTGCCAGCAGCGTAGAAGGTAGCGGGGGATACGAGCAGTACTTC	CASSVEGSGGYEQYF
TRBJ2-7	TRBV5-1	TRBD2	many	TGCGCCAGCAGGGAAACTAGCGGGAGGGCCTACGAGCAGTACTTC	CASRETSGRAYEQYF
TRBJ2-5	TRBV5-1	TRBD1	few	TGCGCCAGCAGCACCGGGACAGGGAACTTCGTCCAAGAGACCCAGTACTTC	CASSTGTGNFVQETQYF
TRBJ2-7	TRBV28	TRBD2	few	TGTGCCGCGAGCGGGATCAAACCCTACGAGCAGTACTTC	CAASGIKPYEQYF
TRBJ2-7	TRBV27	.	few	TGTGCCATCTACTACGAGCAGTACTTC	CAIYYEQYF
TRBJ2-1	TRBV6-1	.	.	TGTGCCAGCAGCCAAGAGGATGGTAATGAGCAGTTCTTC	CASSQEDGNEQFF
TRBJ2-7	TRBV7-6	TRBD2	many	TGTGCCAGCAGCCCCACTAGCGTAGGCTACGAGCAGTACTTC	CASSPTSVGYEQYF
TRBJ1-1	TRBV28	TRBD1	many	TGTGCCAGCAGTCTTCGGACAGGATTTTATACTGAAGCTTTCTTT	CASSLRTGFYTEAFF
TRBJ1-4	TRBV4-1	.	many	TGCGCCAGCAGCCAAGAGGGAAGGGGGGATGAAAAACTGTTTTTT	CASSQEGRGDEKLFF
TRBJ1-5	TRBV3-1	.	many	TGTGCCAGCAGCCAAGATAACGGGCAGCCCCAGCATTTT	CASSQDNGQPQHF
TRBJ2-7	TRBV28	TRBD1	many	TGTGCCAGCAGTCCCTCGGGACAGGGGAATTACTACGAGCAGTACTTC	CASSPSGQGNYYEQYF